Described below is a single T cell receptor beta chain sequence and its context. Libraries were prepared by immunoSEQ multiplex PCR; TCRdb keeps only in-frame clonotypes and omits some of them. The sample holds more than 1 million clones, about four fifths seen once. In germline, CDR1 is MNHNS, CDR2 SASEGT. Trimming left V 5 bases short and J 7 bases short, with 8 bases between. CDR3 length: 11 residues. The sample belongs to a study of shared clonotypes between healthy human individuals. The sample consisted of memory CD4+ T cells from PBMCs. The subset: CD45RA-negative fraction. V and J are TRBV6-1 and TRBJ1-2; D uncertain. This TCR derives from a man between 18 and 35 years old in good health. Some clones in this sample may be carry-over from other donors' samples. CDR3 nucleotides: TGTGCCAGCAGTCCAGATTCTGGCTACACCTTC. Amino acid sequence: CASSPDSGYTF.